The TCR beta chain under discussion was sequenced for a study of shared clonotypes between healthy human individuals. Across the whole study: Donor composition was a couple of women and three men, aged 18 to 49.

Assay used: immunoSEQ multiplex PCR; TCRdb lists only in-frame clones, some missing. Altogether about 2.2 million clones are present, over 85% being singletons, with the ten largest covering more than 1.5%. Naive CD8 isolation took CD45RO-negative cells positively selected for CCR7 and excluded terminally differentiated effector memory CD45RA+ cells. Those who donated, Caucasian adults without exception, all lived in Nashville, Tennessee. The receptor was isolated from a man younger than 35 in good health. Some clones in this sample may be carry-over from other donors' samples. Sequenced: naive CD8+ T cells from PBMCs.

CDR3 in amino acids: CASRSGLFISYEQYF. The CDR3 nucleotides are TGTGCCAGCAGGTCGGGACTTTTTATATCCTACGAGCAGTACTTC. The V gene is TRBV28, the J gene TRBJ2-7; tentatively, D is TRBD2 (6 bases). V lost 6 bases and J 1 base, leaving 16 bases between the germline ends. The length of the CDR3 is 15 residues. Looked up from germline, CDR1 is MDHEN and CDR2 is SYDVKM.